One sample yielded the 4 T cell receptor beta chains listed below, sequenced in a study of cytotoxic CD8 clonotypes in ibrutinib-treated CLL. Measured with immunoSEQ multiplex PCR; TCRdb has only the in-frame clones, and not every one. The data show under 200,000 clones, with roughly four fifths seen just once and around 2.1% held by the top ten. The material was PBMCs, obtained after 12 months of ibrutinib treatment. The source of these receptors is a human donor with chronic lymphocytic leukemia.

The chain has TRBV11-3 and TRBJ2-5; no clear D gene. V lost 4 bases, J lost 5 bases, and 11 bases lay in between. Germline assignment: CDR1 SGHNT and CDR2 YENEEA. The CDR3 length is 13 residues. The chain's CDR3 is CASSSGLRETQYF. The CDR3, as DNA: TGTGCCAGCAGCTCAGGTCTGAGGGAGACCCAGTACTTC. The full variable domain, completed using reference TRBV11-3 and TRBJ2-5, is EAGVVQSPRYKIIEKKQPVAFWCNPISGHNTLYWYLQNLGQGPELLIRYENEEAVDDSQLPKDRFSAERLKGVDSTLKIQPAELGDSAVYLCASSSGLRETQYFGPGTRLLVL.

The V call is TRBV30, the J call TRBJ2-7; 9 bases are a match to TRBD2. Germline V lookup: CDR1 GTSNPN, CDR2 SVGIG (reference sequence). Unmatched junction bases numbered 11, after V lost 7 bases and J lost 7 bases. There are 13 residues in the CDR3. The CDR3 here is CASRGAGGQEQYF. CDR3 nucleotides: TGTGCCTCCCGGGGAGCGGGGGGCCAAGAGCAGTACTTC.

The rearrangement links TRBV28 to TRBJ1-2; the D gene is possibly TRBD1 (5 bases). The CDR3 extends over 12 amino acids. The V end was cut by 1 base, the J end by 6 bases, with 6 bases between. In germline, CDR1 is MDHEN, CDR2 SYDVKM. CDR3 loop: CASSLSGNGYTF. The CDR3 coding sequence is TGTGCCAGCAGTTTATCAGGGAATGGCTACACCTTC.

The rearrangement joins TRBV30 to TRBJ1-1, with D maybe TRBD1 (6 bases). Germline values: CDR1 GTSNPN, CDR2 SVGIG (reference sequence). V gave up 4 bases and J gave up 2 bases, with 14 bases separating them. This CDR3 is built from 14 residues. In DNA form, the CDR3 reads TGTGCCTGGACTCCCTTGACAGGAAACACTGAAGCTTTCTTT. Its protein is CAWTPLTGNTEAFF. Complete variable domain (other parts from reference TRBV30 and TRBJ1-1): SQTIHQWPATLVQPVGSPLSLECTVEGTSNPNLYWYRQAAGRGLQLLFYSVGIGQISSEVPQNLSASRPQDRQFILSSKKLLLSDSGFYLCAWTPLTGNTEAFFGQGTRLTVV.